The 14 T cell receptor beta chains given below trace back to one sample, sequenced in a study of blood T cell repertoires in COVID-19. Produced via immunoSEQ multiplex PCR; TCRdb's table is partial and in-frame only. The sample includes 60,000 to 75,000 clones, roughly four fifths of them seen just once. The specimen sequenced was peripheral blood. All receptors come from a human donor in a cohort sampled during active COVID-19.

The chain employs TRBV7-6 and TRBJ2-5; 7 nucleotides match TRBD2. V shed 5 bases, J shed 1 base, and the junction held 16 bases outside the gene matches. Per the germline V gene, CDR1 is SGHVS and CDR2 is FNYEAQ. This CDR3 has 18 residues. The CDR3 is CASSPVRRGRRVQETQYF. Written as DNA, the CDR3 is TGTGCCAGCAGCCCGGTGAGGCGGGGGAGAAGGGTCCAAGAGACCCAGTACTTC.

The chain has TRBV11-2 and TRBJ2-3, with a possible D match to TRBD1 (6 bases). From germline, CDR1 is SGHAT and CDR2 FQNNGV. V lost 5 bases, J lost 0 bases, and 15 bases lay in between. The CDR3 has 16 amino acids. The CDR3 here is CASSPLRGPSTDTQYF. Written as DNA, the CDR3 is TGTGCCAGCAGCCCACTCAGGGGCCCAAGCACAGATACGCAGTATTTT. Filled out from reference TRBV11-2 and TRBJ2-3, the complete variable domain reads EAGVAQSPRYKIIEKRQSVAFWCNPISGHATLYWYQQILGQGPKLLIQFQNNGVVDDSQLPKDRFSAERLKGVDSTLKIQPAKLEDSAVYLCASSPLRGPSTDTQYFGPGTRLTVL.

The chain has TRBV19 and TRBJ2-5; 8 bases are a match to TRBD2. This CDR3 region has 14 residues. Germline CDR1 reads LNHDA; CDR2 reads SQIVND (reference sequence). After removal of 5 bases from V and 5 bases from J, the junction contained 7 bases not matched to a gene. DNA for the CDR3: TGTGCCAGTAGTGAGCGGGAGCCTGGGGAGACCCAGTACTTC. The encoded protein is CASSEREPGETQYF. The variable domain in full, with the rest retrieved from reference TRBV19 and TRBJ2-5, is DGGITQSPKYLFRKEGQNVTLSCEQNLNHDAMYWYRQDPGQGLRLIYYSQIVNDFQKGDIAEGYSVSREKKESFPLTVTSAQKNPTAFYLCASSEREPGETQYFGPGTRLLVL.

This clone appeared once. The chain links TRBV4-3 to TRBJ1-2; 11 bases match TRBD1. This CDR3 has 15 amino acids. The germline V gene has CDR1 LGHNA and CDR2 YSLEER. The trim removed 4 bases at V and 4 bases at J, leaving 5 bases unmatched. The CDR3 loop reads CASSLGTGGAYGYTF. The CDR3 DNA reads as TGCGCCAGCAGCCTAGGGACAGGGGGGGCCTATGGCTACACCTTC.

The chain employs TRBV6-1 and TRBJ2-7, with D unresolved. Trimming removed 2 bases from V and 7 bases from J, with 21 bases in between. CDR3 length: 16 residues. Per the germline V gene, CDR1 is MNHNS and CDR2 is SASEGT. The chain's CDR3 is CASSENPIVRHAEQYF. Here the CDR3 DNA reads TGTGCCAGCAGTGAAAATCCAATAGTGAGGCACGCGGAGCAGTACTTC.

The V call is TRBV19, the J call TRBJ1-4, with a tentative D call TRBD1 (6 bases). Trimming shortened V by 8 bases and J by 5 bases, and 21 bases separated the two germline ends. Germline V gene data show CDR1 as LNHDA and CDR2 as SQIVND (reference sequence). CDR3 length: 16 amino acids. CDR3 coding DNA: TGTGCCAGTCGATCAGGACAGCGGAATCGCAATGAAAAACTGTTTTTT. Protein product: CASRSGQRNRNEKLFF.

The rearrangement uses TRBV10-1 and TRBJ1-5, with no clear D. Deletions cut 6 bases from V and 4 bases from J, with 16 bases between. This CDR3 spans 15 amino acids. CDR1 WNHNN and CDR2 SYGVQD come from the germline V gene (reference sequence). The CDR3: CASRSRTGLNQPQHF. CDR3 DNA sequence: TGCGCCAGCAGGTCGAGGACGGGATTAAATCAGCCCCAGCATTTT.

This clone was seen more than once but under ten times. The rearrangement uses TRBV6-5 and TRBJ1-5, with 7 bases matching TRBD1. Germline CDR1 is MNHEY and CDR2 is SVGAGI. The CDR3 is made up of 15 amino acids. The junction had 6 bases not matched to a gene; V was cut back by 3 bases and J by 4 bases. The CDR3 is CASSYAGGGNQPQHF. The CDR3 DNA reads TGTGCCAGCAGTTATGCAGGGGGTGGGAATCAGCCCCAGCATTTT.

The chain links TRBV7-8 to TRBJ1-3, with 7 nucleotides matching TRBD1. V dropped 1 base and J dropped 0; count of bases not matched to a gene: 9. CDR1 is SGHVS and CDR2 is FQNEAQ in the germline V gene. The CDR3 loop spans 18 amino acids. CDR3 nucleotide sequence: TGTGCCAGCAGCTTAGGGACAGGCCTCATCCCCTCTGGAAACACCATATATTTT. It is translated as CASSLGTGLIPSGNTIYF.

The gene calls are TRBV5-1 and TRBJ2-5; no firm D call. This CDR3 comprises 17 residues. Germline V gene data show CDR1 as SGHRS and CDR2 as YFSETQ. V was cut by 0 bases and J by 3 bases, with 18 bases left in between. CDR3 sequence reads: CASSLVPLYPIKETQYF. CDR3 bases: TGCGCCAGCAGCTTGGTCCCCCTATACCCTATCAAAGAGACCCAGTACTTC.

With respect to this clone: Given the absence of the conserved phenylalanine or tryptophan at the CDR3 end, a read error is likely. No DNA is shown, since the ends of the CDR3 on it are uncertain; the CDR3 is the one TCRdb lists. The CDR3 sequence: CASSLGPGQGIVT. This chain connects TRBV27 to TRBJ2-7; whether TRBD1, the table's D call, matches the DNA was not checked. The germline V gene encodes CDR1 MNHEY and CDR2 SMNVEV (reference sequence). The CDR3 is 13 residues long, ends included.

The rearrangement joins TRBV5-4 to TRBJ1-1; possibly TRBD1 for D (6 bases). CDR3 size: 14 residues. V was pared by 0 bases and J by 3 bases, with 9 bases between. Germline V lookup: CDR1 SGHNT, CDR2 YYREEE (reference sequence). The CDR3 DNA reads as TGTGCCAGCAGCTTGGACAGGGCCCACACTGAAGCTTTCTTT. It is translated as CASSLDRAHTEAFF.

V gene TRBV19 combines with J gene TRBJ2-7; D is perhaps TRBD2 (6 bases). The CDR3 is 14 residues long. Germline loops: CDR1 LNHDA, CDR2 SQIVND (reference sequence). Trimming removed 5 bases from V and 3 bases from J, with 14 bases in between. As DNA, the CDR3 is TGTGCCAGTAGTTCTGGCGGGGCGATCTACGAGCAGTACTTC. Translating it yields CASSSGGAIYEQYF.

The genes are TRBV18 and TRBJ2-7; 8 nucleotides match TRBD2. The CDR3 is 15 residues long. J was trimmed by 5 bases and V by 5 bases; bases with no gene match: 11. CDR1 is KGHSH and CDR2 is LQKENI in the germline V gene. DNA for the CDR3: TGTGCCAGCTCATATCGGGAGGGGCTTGCCAACGAGCAGTACTTC. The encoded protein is CASSYREGLANEQYF.